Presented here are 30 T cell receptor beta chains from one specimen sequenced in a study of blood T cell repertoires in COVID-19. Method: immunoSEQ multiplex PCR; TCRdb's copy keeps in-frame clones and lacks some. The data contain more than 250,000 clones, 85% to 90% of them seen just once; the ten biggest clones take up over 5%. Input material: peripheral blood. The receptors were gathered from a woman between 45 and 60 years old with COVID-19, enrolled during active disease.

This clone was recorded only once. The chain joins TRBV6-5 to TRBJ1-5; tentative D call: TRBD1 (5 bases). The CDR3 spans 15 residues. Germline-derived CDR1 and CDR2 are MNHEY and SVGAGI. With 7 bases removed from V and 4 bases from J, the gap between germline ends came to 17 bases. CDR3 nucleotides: TGTGCCAGCACCGTGCCCGGGGGACGAAATCAGCCCCAGCATTTT. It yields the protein CASTVPGGRNQPQHF.

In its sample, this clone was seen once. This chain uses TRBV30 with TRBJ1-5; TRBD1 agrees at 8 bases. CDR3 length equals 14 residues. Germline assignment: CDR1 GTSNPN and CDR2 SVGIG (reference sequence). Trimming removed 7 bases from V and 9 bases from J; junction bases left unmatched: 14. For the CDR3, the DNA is TGTGCCTTTACCCGGACAGGGACCTCATGGCCCCAGCATTTT. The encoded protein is CAFTRTGTSWPQHF.

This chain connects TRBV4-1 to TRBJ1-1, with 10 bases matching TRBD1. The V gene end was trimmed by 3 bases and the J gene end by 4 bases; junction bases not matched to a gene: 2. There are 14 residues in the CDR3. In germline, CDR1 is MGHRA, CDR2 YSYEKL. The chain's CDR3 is CASSHDRGPTEAFF. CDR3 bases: TGCGCCAGCAGCCATGACAGGGGGCCCACTGAAGCTTTCTTT.

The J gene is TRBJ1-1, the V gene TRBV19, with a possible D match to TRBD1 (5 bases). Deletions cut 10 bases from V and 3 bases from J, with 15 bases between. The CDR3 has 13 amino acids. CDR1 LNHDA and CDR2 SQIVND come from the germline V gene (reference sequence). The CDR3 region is CATQIGDYTEAFF. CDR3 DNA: TGTGCCACCCAAATAGGGGACTACACTGAAGCTTTCTTT.

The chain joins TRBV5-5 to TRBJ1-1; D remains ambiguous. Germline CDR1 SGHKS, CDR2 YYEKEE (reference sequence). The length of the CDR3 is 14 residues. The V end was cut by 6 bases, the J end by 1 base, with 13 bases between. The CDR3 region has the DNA TGTGCCAGCACCCCCCGTGGCGGGAACACTGAAGCTTTCTTT. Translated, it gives CASTPRGGNTEAFF. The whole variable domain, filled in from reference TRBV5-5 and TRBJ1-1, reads DAGVTQSPTHLIKTRGQQVTLRCSPISGHKSVSWYQQVLGQGPQFIFQYYEKEERGRGNFPDRFSARQFPNYSSELNVNALLLGDSALYLCASTPRGGNTEAFFGQGTRLTVV.

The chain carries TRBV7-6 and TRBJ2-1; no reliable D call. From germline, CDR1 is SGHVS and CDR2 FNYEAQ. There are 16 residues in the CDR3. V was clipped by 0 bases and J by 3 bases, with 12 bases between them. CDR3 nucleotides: TGTGCCAGCAGCTTAGCGGTGGCCCACCACTACAATGAGCAGTTCTTC. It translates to CASSLAVAHHYNEQFF.

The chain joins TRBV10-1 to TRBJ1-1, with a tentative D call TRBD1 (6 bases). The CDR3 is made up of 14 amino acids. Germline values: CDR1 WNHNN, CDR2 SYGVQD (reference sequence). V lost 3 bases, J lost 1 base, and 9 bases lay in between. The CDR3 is CASSERQANTEAFF. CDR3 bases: TGCGCCAGCAGTGAAAGACAGGCGAACACTGAAGCTTTCTTT.

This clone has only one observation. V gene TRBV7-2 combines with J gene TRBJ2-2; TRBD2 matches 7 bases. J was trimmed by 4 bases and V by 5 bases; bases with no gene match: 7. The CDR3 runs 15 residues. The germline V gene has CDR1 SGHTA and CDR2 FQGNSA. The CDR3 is CASSPGLTPTGELFF. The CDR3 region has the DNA TGTGCCAGCAGCCCGGGACTAACACCCACCGGGGAGCTGTTTTTT.

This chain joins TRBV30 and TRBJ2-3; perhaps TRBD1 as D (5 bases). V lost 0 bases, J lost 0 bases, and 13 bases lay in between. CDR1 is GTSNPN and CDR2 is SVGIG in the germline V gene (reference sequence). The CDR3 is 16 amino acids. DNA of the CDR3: TGTGCCTGGAGTGTCAAGGGGCGGAAAAGCACAGATACGCAGTATTTT. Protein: CAWSVKGRKSTDTQYF.

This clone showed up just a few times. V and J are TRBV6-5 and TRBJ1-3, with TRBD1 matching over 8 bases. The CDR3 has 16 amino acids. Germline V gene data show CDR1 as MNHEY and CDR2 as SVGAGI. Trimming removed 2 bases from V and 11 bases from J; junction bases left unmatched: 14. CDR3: CASSYGTGGFSGAIYF. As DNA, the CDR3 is TGTGCCAGCAGTTACGGTACAGGGGGATTTTCAGGTGCCATATATTTT.

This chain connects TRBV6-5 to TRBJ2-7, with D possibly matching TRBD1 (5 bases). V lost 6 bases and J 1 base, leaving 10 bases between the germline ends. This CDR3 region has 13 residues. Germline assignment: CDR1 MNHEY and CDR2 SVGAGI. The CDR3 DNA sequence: TGTGCCAGCAGCTCCCCAGGGTCCTACGAGCAGTACTTC. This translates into CASSSPGSYEQYF.

DNA of the CDR3: TGTGCCAGCAGCCGAACCGGGACTAGCGGCCACAATGAGCAGTTCTTC. Translated: CASSRTGTSGHNEQFF. The chain combines TRBV7-3 with TRBJ2-1; 11 nucleotides align to TRBD2. The CDR3 runs 16 residues. CDR1 is SGHTA, CDR2 FQGTGA, per germline. The V gene end was trimmed by 5 bases and the J gene end by 5 bases; junction bases not matched to a gene: 8.

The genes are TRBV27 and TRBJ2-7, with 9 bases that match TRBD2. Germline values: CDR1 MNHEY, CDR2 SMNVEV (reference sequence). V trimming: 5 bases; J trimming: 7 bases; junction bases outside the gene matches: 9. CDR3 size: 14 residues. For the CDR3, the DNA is TGTGCCAGCAGTCCTAGCGGGGAGGGCCTGGAGCAGTACTTC. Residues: CASSPSGEGLEQYF.

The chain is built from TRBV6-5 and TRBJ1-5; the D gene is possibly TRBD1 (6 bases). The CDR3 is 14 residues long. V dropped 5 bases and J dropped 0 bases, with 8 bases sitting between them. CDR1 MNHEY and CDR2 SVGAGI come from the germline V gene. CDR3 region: CASSTGSSNQPQHF. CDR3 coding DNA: TGTGCCAGCAGTACAGGGAGTAGCAATCAGCCCCAGCATTTT.

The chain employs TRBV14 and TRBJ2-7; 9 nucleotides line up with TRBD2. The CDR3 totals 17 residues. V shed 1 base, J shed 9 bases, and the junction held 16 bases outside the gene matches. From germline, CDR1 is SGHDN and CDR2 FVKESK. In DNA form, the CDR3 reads TGTGCCAGCAGCCAAGTACTTGGACTAGCGTTCCTGTTGTGGCAGTACTTC. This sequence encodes CASSQVLGLAFLLWQYF.

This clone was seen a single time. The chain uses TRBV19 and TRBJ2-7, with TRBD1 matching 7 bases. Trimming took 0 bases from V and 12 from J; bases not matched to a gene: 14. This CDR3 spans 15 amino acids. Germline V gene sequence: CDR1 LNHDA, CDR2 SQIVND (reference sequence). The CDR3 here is CASSIDWRRQGVMYF. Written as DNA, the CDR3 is TGTGCCAGTAGTATAGATTGGCGAAGACAGGGCGTGATGTACTTC. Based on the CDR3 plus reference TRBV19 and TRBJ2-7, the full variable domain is DGGITQSPKYLFRKEGQNVTLSCEQNLNHDAMYWYRQDPGQGLRLIYYSQIVNDFQKGDIAEGYSVSREKKESFPLTVTSAQKNPTAFYLCASSIDWRRQGVMYFGPGTRLTVT.

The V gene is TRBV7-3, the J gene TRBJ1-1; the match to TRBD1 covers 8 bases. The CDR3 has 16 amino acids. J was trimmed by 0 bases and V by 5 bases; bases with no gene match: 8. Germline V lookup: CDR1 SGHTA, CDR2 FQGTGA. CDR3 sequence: CASSLKGTGLNTEAFF. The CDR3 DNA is TGTGCCAGCAGCCTCAAGGGGACAGGCTTGAACACTGAAGCTTTCTTT. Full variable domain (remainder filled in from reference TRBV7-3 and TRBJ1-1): GAGVSQTPSNKVTEKGKYVELRCDPISGHTALYWYRQSLGQGPEFLIYFQGTGAADDSGLPNDRFFAVRPEGSVSTLKIQRTERGDSAVYLCASSLKGTGLNTEAFFGQGTRLTVV.

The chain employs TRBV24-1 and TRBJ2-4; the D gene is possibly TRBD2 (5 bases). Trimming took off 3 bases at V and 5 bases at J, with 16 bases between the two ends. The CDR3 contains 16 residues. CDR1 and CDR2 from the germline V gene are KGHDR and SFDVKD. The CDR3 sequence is CATSDPGVGRQNIQYF. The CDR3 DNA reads TGTGCCACCAGTGATCCCGGGGTAGGGCGGCAAAACATTCAGTACTTC.

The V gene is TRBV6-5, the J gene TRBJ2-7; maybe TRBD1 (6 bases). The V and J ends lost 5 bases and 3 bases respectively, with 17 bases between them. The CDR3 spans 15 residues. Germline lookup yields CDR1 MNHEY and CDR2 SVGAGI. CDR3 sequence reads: CASSPLTGKGYEQYF. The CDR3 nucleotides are TGTGCCAGCAGTCCCTTGACAGGAAAGGGCTACGAGCAGTACTTC.

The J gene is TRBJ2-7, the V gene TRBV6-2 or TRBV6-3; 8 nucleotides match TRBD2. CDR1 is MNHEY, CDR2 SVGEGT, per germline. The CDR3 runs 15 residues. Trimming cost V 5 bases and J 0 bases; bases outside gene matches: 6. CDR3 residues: CASSRLAQSSYEQYF. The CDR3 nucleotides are TGTGCCAGCAGTAGACTAGCGCAGAGCTCCTACGAGCAGTACTTC.

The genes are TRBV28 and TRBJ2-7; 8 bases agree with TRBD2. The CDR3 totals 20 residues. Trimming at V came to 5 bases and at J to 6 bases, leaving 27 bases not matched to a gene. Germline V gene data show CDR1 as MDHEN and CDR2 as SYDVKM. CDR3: CASSPRAITSGTRGLGEQYF. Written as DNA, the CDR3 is TGTGCCAGCAGTCCGCGGGCCATAACTTCCGGGACTAGGGGACTTGGCGAGCAGTACTTC.

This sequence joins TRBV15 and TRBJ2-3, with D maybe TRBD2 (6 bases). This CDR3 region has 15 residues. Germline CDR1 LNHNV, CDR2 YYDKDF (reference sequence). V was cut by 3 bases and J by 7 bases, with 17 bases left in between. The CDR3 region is CATSSTAGGPYTQYF. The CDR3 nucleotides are TGTGCCACCAGCAGTACAGCCGGAGGGCCGTATACGCAGTATTTT. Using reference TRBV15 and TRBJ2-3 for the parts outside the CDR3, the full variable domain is DAMVIQNPRYQVTQFGKPVTLSCSQTLNHNVMYWYQQKSSQAPKLLFHYYDKDFNNEADTPDNFQSRRPNTSFCFLDIRSPGLGDTAMYLCATSSTAGGPYTQYFGPGTRLTVL.

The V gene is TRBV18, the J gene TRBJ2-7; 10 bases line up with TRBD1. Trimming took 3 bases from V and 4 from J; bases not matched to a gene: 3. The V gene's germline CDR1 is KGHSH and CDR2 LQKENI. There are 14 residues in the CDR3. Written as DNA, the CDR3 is TGTGCCAGCTCACCGGGACAGGGGAGTTACGAGCAGTACTTC. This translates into CASSPGQGSYEQYF.

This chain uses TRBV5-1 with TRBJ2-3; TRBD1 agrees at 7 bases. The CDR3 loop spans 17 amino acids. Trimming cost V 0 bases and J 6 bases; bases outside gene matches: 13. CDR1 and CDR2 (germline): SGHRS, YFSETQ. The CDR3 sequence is CASSLGRGGSREDTQYF. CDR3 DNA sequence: TGCGCCAGCAGCTTGGGTAGAGGGGGCAGCCGAGAGGATACGCAGTATTTT.

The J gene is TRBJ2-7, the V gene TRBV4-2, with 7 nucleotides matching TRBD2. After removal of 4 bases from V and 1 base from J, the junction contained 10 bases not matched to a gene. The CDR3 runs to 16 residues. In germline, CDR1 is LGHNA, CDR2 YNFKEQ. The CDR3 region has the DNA TGTGCCAGCAGCCCAATAGGGACTACTGGTTCCTACGAGCAGTACTTC. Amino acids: CASSPIGTTGSYEQYF.

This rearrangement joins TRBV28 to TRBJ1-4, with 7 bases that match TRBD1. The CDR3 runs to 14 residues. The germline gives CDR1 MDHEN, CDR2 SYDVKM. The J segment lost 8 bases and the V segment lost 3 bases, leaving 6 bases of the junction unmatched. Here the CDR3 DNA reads TGTGCCAGCAGTTTCACAGGGGAGGAAGAAAAACTGTTTTTT. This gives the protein CASSFTGEEEKLFF.

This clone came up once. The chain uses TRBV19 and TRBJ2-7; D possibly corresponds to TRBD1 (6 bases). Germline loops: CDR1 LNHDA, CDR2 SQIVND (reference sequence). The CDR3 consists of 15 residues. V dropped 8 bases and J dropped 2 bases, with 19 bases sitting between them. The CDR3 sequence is CASRKGGSPTYEQYF. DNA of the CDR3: TGTGCCAGTCGGAAAGGGGGTTCCCCCACCTACGAGCAGTACTTC.

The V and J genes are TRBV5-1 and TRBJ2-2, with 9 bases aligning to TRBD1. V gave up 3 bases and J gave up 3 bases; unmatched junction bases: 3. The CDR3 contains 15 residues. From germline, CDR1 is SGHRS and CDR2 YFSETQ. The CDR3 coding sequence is TGCGCCAGCAGCTCGGGACAGGGATACACCGGGGAGCTGTTTTTT. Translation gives CASSSGQGYTGELFF.

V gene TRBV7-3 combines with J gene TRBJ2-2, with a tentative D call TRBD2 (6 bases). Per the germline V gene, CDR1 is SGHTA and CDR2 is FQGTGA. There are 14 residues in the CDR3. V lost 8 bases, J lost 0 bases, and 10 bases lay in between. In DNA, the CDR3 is TGTGCCAGCGGGCGGGGCGCGAACACCGGGGAGCTGTTTTTT. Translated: CASGRGANTGELFF. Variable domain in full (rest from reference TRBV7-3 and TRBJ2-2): GAGVSQTPSNKVTEKGKYVELRCDPISGHTALYWYRQSLGQGPEFLIYFQGTGAADDSGLPNDRFFAVRPEGSVSTLKIQRTERGDSAVYLCASGRGANTGELFFGEGSRLTVL.

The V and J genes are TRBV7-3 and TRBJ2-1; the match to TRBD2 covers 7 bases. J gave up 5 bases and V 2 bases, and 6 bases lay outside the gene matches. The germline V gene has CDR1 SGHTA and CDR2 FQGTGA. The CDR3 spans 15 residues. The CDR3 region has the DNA TGTGCCAGCAGCTTAGGCGGGAGTGGAAACAATGAGCAGTTCTTC. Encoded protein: CASSLGGSGNNEQFF.